This TCR beta chain was recorded in a study of T cells after yellow fever vaccination (dated by TCRdb to between 2017 and 2020). In terms of the full investigation: Memory subsets (EM, EMRA, CM and Tscm) were sorted on a BD FACS Aria III using CD3, CD45RA, CCR7 and CD95 staining. Two healthy male donors, one aged 18 to 30 and one aged 30 to 40 years, made up the cohort. Memory subsets were sorted on days 0, 15 and 45 and at 18 months after primary vaccination, and on days 0, 15 and 45 after the 30-year booster. The SMART-Seq v4 Ultra Low Input RNA kit was used to prepare libraries from fractions with low cell numbers. To track T-cell clones before and after primary and booster YFV17D yellow fever vaccination, bulk TCR alpha and beta repertoires were sequenced longitudinally. Blood was collected at multiple timepoints before and after primary and secondary immunization, and bulk PBMC replicates and cell subsets were isolated. Study-wide conclusions, independent of this receptor: Computational filtering was needed because FACS-sorted repertoires could contain abundant contaminating clonotypes from the bulk population. Compared with the primary T-cell response, the secondary T-cell response was weaker but faster, peaking on day 5 rather than day 15. On day 0, almost all vaccine-responding clonotypes were below detection in the sorted memory subsets. A small share of clonotypes occurred in both CD4 and CD8 compartments, likely arising from convergent recombination. After the booster, most of the clones that had expanded following primary vaccination were detected again (almost 98% of CD4 and roughly 90% of CD8), which suggests that memory was broadly maintained. Because the study included only a couple of donors, the extent to which the findings can be generalized is limited.

Synthesis of TCR cDNA relied on 5'RACE template switching, a step that introduced a universal primer site along with unique molecular identifiers. Priming of cDNA synthesis was performed from both the TCR alpha and TCR beta constant segments. Two PCR steps were used to amplify libraries, with sample barcodes and sequencing adapters being added in the second step. Libraries were sequenced on Illumina HiSeq 2500 (2x100 bp) or NovaSeq (2x150 bp). As for the authors' bioinformatics: Reads were demultiplexed and collapsed into UMI consensus sequences with MIGEC, and V(D)J alignment was performed with MiXCR. Vaccine-responding clonotypes were identified with edgeR using replicate PBMC samples, with FDR below 0.01 and a log2 fold change above 5 up to day 15 being required. Each bulk clonotype was labeled CD4 or CD8 based on which sequenced repertoire, CD4 or CD8, contained the clonotype at higher abundance. Clonotype frequencies in memory subsets were weighted by FACS-sorted cell numbers to estimate each clone's distribution across memory phenotypes. TCRdb itself trimmed the public reads at Q25 with fastp, ran MiXCR and retained productive beta chains. Merged by CDR3 protein, the rows form single entries marked with the most common genes and DNA. Here the V and J calls rest on TCRdb's processing, not on the authors' analysis. The sample table records approximately 10,000 distinct CDR3 sequences; under 6.5% of these occur just once. The ten largest make up roughly 0.87% of the sample.

Turning to this clonotype: No much larger clonotype is one base removed from it; base qualities were not supplied.

The CDR3 numbers 15 residues from cysteine through phenylalanine. The retained sequence is limited to the CDR3, 45 bases, with the frame set at the first base. The germline V gene encodes CDR1 MNHEY and CDR2 SVGEGT. V drops 4 bases and J drops 0 bases, leaving 13 bases in between. The sample's treatment or condition, from its label and the paper: live attenuated yellow fever vaccine strain. PBMCs were isolated from peripheral blood using a standard Ficoll-Paque protocol. The RNeasy Micro Kit was used to extract RNA from sorted memory subsets. This sample comprised PBMCs, either bulk or a sorted T-cell subset (CD4+, CD8+, memory, or dextramer-sorted; not recorded which), obtained on the day of the yellow fever booster vaccination. This TCR was recovered from a man in his thirties or forties who received the YFV17D yellow fever vaccine. The chain employs TRBV6-2 or TRBV6-3 and TRBJ2-7; no D gene call is confident. The CDR3 region has the sequence CASSSPQWSSYEQYF. The DNA sequence is as follows: TGTGCCAGCAGTTCCCCGCAGTGGAGCTCCTACGAGCAGTACTTC.